This T cell receptor beta chain was identified during a study of patients and donors after allogeneic stem cell transplantation. TCRdb re-analysed the RT-PCR reads in MiXCR, keeping a single row per CDR3 protein. The profile shows about 960,000 distinct CDR3 sequences, under 20% of them singletons. V was shortened by 1 base and J by 5 bases, with 12 bases between the two germline ends. Germline V gives CDR1 SGHRS, CDR2 YFSETQ. This CDR3 is built from 14 residues. This clonotype was seen only a few times. This TCR derives from a human donor who was either an allogeneic HSCT recipient or a stem cell or donor lymphocyte infusion donor (not recorded which). It is not recorded whose cells these are; they may come from a transplant donor. The J gene is TRBJ2-5, the V gene TRBV5-1; D is undetermined. Material for sequencing was blood, either unsorted or a sorted T cell fraction (not recorded which). This CDR3 is CASSLITVEETQYF. The CDR3 region has the DNA TGCGCCAGCAGCTTGATAACAGTTGAGGAGACCCAGTACTTC.